This T cell receptor beta chain was identified during a study of tumor-infiltrating lymphocytes in primary liver carcinoma. The V and J ends lost 4 bases and 4 bases respectively, with 18 bases between them. The CDR3 has 15 amino acids. The germline V gene has CDR1 SGHRS and CDR2 YFSETQ. The template, roughly 0.45 ug total RNA, yielded TCR beta cDNA made with a constant-region primer. ARM-PCR was slightly modified, and three nested multiplex PCR rounds with it gave rise to the TCR beta libraries. TRBV1-TRBV30 forward primers paired with a C-beta reverse primer drove the first two PCR rounds, ten to eleven cycles each. MiXCR, applied by TCRdb to the multiplex PCR reads, yields one record per CDR3 protein. This sample has about 19,000 distinct CDR3 sequences; around three quarters occur once, and the top ten carry 30% to 45%. The roughly 17-31 mg bulk tissue piece was not sorted before simultaneous RNA and DNA extraction. Chronic HBV infection affected patients, none of whom had received treatment.

The chain joins TRBV5-1 to TRBJ2-7; D is perhaps TRBD2 (5 bases). The source is a woman in her thirties with primary liver carcinoma and hepatitis B virus infection. The sample comprised liver tumor tissue from sampling region 4. As to subset: tumor region T4, right-lateral pole. This CDR3 reads CASSTRADFVYEQYF. The CDR3 coding sequence is TGCGCCAGCAGCACGAGGGCTGACTTCGTTTACGAGCAGTACTTC. Looking up the rest from reference TRBV5-1 and TRBJ2-7 gives the full variable domain: KAGVTQTPRYLIKTRGQQVTLSCSPISGHRSVSWYQQTPGQGLQFLFEYFSETQRNKGNFPGRFSGRQFSNSRSEMNVSTLELGDSALYLCASSTRADFVYEQYFGPGTRLTVT.